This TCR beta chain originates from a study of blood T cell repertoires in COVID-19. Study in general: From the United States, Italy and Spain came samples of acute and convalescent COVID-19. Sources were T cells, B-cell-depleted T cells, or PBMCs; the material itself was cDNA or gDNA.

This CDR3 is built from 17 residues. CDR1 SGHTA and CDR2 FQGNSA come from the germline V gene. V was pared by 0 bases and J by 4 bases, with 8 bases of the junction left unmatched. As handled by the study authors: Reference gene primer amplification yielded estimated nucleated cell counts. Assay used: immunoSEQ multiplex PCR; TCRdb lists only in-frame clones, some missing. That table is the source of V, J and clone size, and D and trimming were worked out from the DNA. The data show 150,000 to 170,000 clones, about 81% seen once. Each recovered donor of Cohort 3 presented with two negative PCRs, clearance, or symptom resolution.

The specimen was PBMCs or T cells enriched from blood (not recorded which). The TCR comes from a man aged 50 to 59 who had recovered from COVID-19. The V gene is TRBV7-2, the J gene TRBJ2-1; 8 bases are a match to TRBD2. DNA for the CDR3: TGTGCCAGCAGCTTAGCGGCTACGGGGGGGTCTTACAATGAGCAGTTCTTC. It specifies CASSLAATGGSYNEQFF.